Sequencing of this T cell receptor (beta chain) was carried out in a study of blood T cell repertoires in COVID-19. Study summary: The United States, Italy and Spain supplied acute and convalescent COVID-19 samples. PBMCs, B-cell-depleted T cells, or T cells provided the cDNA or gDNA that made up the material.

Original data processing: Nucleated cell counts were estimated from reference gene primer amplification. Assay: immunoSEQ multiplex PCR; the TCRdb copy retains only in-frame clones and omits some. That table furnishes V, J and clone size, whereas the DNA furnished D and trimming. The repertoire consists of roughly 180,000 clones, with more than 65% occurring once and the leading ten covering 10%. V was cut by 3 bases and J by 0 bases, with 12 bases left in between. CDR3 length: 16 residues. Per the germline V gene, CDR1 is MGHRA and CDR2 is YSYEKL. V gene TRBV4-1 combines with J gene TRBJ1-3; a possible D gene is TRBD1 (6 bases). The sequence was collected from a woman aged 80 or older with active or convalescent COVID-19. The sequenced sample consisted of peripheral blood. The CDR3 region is CASSHNTGLSGNTIYF. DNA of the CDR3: TGCGCCAGCAGCCATAATACAGGGCTCTCTGGAAACACCATATATTTT.